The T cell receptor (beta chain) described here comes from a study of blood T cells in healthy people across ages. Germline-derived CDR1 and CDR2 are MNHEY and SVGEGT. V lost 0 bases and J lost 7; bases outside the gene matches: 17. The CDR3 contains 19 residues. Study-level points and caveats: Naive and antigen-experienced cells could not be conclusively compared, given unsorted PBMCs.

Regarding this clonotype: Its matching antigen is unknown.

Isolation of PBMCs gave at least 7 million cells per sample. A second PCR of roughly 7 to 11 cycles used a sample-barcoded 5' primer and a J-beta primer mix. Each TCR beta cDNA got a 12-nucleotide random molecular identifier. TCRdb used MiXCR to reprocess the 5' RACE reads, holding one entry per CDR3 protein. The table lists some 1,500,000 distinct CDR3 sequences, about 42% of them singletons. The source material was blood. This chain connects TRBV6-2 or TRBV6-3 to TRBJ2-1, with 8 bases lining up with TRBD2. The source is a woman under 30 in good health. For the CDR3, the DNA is TGTGCCAGCAGTTACTCAATGGCTAGCGGGCGGTTAATAGGAAATGAGCAGTTCTTC. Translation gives CASSYSMASGRLIGNEQFF.